The rows below give T cell receptor beta chains drawn from one sample of a study of blood T cells in healthy people across ages. TCRdb ran MiXCR on the 5' RACE reads and lists one entry per CDR3 protein. The table lists roughly 1.9 million distinct CDR3 sequences, 30% to 40% of them singletons. Sequenced input: blood. The source is a human donor in good health. CDR3s include the opening cysteine and the closing phenylalanine or tryptophan. The order of the fields is CDR3 protein, CDR3 DNA, V gene, clone size, D gene, J gene. D genes are given only for firm matches. Expanded clones are given a class, and other clones once, few, many or no size at all.

CASTIGRGPRYQETQYF,TGTGCCAGCACCATTGGAAGGGGTCCCCGATACCAAGAGACCCAGTACTTC,TRBV5-8,NA,NA,TRBJ2-5
CASSTQTGGAKNIQYF,TGTGCCAGCAGCACCCAGACAGGGGGAGCCAAAAACATTCAGTACTTC,TRBV7-2,few,TRBD1,TRBJ2-4
CASSQSRGWVTEAFF,TGTGCCAGCAGCCAAAGTCGGGGGTGGGTCACTGAAGCTTTCTTT,TRBV4-2,NA,NA,TRBJ1-1
CATRTGVNQPQHF,TGTGCCACCAGAACAGGGGTTAATCAGCCCCAGCATTTT,TRBV2,NA,TRBD1,TRBJ1-5
CASSATGGRGGELFF,TGTGCCAGCAGTGCAACAGGGGGAAGGGGCGGGGAGCTGTTTTTT,TRBV12-3/TRBV12-4,NA,TRBD1,TRBJ2-2
CASSFRVLETQYF,TGTGCCAGCAGCTTCAGGGTATTGGAGACCCAGTACTTC,TRBV7-2,NA,NA,TRBJ2-5
CASSALQGARLEAFF,TGCGCCAGCAGCGCACTACAGGGGGCGCGATTGGAAGCTTTCTTT,TRBV5-1,NA,TRBD1,TRBJ1-1
CSVEAQGTQYF,TGCAGCGTTGAAGCTCAAGGTACCCAGTACTTC,TRBV29-1,few,NA,TRBJ2-5
CSVVIPYEQYF,TGCAGCGTCGTTATCCCCTACGAGCAGTACTTC,TRBV29-1,NA,NA,TRBJ2-7
CASSLNWGNKNIQYF,TGTGCCAGCAGCCTGAATTGGGGGAACAAAAACATTCAGTACTTC,TRBV7-2,few,NA,TRBJ2-4
CASSFGLAGGPQETQYF,TGTGCCAGCAGCTTCGGCCTAGCGGGGGGGCCCCAAGAGACCCAGTACTTC,TRBV7-8,NA,TRBD2,TRBJ2-5
CASSHGRAYFEQYF,TGTGCCAGCAGCCACGGCAGGGCCTACTTTGAGCAGTACTTC,TRBV27,few,NA,TRBJ2-7
CSARDIKWGSGQPQHF,TGCAGTGCTAGAGATATAAAGTGGGGTTCGGGTCAGCCCCAGCATTTT,TRBV20-1,few,NA,TRBJ1-5
CQGVLSSYEQYF,TGCCAAGGGGTCCTTAGCTCCTACGAGCAGTACTTC,TRBV20-1,NA,NA,TRBJ2-7
CASSTGGGATYEQYF,TGCGCCAGCAGCACCGGTGGAGGGGCAACCTACGAGCAGTACTTC,TRBV5-1,once,NA,TRBJ2-7
CASSPGVSSDNEQFF,TGTGCTAGCAGCCCCGGGGTCAGCTCCGACAATGAGCAGTTCTTC,TRBV7-7,NA,NA,TRBJ2-1
CASSYGQGQSQPQHF,TGTGCCAGCAGTTACGGGCAGGGGCAATCTCAGCCCCAGCATTTT,TRBV6-6,few,NA,TRBJ1-5
CSVQIRRYGCTF,TGCAGCGTTCAAATTAGGAGATATGGCTGCACCTTC,TRBV29-1,few,NA,TRBJ1-2
CSVGGQRSFYEQYF,TGCAGCGTCGGAGGACAGCGTAGTTTCTACGAGCAGTACTTC,TRBV29-1,few,NA,TRBJ2-7
CASSSGLVGPQHF,TGTGCCAGCAGTTCGGGGTTGGTAGGGCCCCAGCATTTT,TRBV12-3/TRBV12-4,NA,NA,TRBJ1-5
CASSALGQPQHF,TGTGCCAGCAGCGCCCTGGGTCAGCCCCAGCATTTT,TRBV6-5,NA,NA,TRBJ1-5
CASSSDGSSGNTIYF,TGTGCCAGCAGCTCGGACGGGAGCTCTGGAAACACCATATATTTT,TRBV7-6,few,NA,TRBJ1-3
CSARGGEAGNSYEQYF,TGCAGTGCTAGAGGTGGGGAGGCAGGGAACTCCTACGAGCAGTACTTC,TRBV20-1,NA,NA,TRBJ2-7
CSVQGSSTEAFF,TGCAGCGTCCAGGGTTCCTCCACTGAAGCTTTCTTT,TRBV29-1,few,NA,TRBJ1-1
CASSPGSNTEAFF,TGTGCCAGCAGTCCAGGGAGTAACACTGAAGCTTTCTTT,TRBV12-3/TRBV12-4,few,NA,TRBJ1-1
CATSTRLYEGYTF,TGTGCCACCTCAACCAGGCTCTATGAAGGCTACACCTTC,TRBV6-6,NA,NA,TRBJ1-2
CATRIAMGNGYTF,TGTGCCACGCGCATCGCCATGGGGAATGGCTACACCTTC,TRBV6-5,few,NA,TRBJ1-2
CASTLGAQAEKLFF,TGTGCCAGCACCCTAGGGGCCCAGGCTGAAAAACTGTTTTTT,TRBV7-9,NA,NA,TRBJ1-4
CASSAPGEDTEAFF,TGTGCCAGCAGCGCCCCAGGGGAGGACACTGAAGCTTTCTTT,TRBV9,NA,NA,TRBJ1-1
CATTGGSNYGYTF,TGTGCCACCACAGGCGGCTCTAACTATGGCTACACCTTC,TRBV10-3,NA,NA,TRBJ1-2
CASSYGHNTGELFF,TGTGCCAGCAGTTACGGTCACAACACCGGGGAGCTGTTTTTT,TRBV6-5,NA,NA,TRBJ2-2
CASRSAGTSHYEQYF,TGTGCCAGCAGAAGCGCTGGGACGTCCCATTACGAGCAGTACTTC,TRBV28,NA,NA,TRBJ2-7
CASSDRQGGYTNYGYTF,TGCGCCAGCAGCGATAGACAGGGGGGATATACTAACTATGGCTACACCTTC,TRBV5-1,few,TRBD1,TRBJ1-2
CASSFSGLRTDTQYF,TGTGCCAGCAGCTTTTCGGGATTACGCACAGATACGCAGTATTTT,TRBV7-9,NA,NA,TRBJ2-3
CASNSPGDGELFF,TGTGCCAGCAACAGCCCGGGTGACGGGGAGCTGTTTTTT,TRBV6-1,NA,NA,TRBJ2-2